These 19 T cell receptor beta chains share one sample of origin, sequenced in a study of identical twins. TCRdb re-called the 5' RACE reads through MiXCR, storing one row per CDR3 protein. The sample has approximately 670,000 distinct CDR3 sequences, approximately 6% seen once. The specimen sequenced was naive T cells sorted from blood. The receptors come from a man aged 18 to 29 in good health.

This clonotype was counted at least ten times. The rearrangement joins TRBV4-3 to TRBJ1-1; D uncertain. Germline CDR1 reads LGHNA; CDR2 reads YSLEER. Trimming stripped 4 bases from V and 4 bases from J, with 13 bases between. The CDR3 is 14 residues long. The CDR3 nucleotides read TGCGCCAGCAGCCGGTATGCGACTGGCACTGAAGCTTTCTTT. Its translation is CASSRYATGTEAFF.

This clonotype was picked up many times. In nucleotides, the CDR3 is TGTGCCAGCGGGACAAGCTGGGGCAATGAGCAGTTCTTC. Protein sequence: CASGTSWGNEQFF. The genes are TRBV9 and TRBJ2-1, with a tentative D call TRBD1 (6 bases). The CDR3 spans 13 residues. The germline gives CDR1 SGDLS, CDR2 YYNGEE. Trimming cost V 7 bases and J 6 bases, with 14 bases left between them.

This clonotype was seen many times. The chain joins TRBV20-1 to TRBJ2-2; TRBD2 is a possible D gene (5 bases). The germline CDR1 and CDR2 sequences are DFQATT and SNEGSKA (reference sequence). Between the trimmed V and J ends, which lost 5 bases and 1 base, there was a span of 14 bases. The CDR3 is 15 residues long. The CDR3 bases are TGCAGTGCTCCCCGACCGGGAAAGAACACCGGGGAGCTGTTTTTT. Amino acid sequence: CSAPRPGKNTGELFF.

This clonotype was detected many times. The chain is built from TRBV27 and TRBJ2-7; 9 nucleotides align to TRBD2. The CDR3 runs 15 residues. The germline gives CDR1 MNHEY, CDR2 SMNVEV (reference sequence). V lost 5 bases, J lost 4 bases, and 9 bases stayed unmatched. The CDR3 protein is CASSLTGTSIYEQYF. The CDR3 DNA reads TGTGCCAGCAGTCTAACCGGGACTAGCATTTACGAGCAGTACTTC.

Remarks on this clonotype: A much larger clone is a single base away; this may be a read error. The CDR3 does not close with the conserved phenylalanine or tryptophan, likely indicating a read error. This sequence joins TRBV10-3 and TRBJ2-7; 10 bases fit TRBD1. J was trimmed by 4 bases and V by 10 bases; bases with no gene match: 4. This CDR3 region has 12 residues. The germline gives CDR1 ENHRY, CDR2 SYGVKD. CDR3 region: CATGTGVYEQYC. The CDR3 region has the DNA TGTGCCACCGGGACAGGGGTTTACGAGCAGTACTGC.

In its sample, this clonotype was seen many times. The rearrangement links TRBV4-2 to TRBJ2-2; TRBD2 matches at 10 bases. Losses at the gene ends were 0 bases for V and 3 bases for J; bases not matched to a gene: 4. Looked up from germline, CDR1 is LGHNA and CDR2 is YNFKEQ. The length of the CDR3 is 17 residues. The DNA of the CDR3 is TGTGCCAGCAGCCAAGACCTAGCGGGAGACGACACCGGGGAGCTGTTTTTT. The encoded protein is CASSQDLAGDDTGELFF.

This clonotype was observed a handful of times. V and J are TRBV6-2 or TRBV6-3 and TRBJ1-1, with 7 positions matching TRBD1. With V trimmed by 2 bases and J by 3 bases, 9 bases remained unmatched. Germline-derived CDR1 and CDR2 are MNHEY and SVGEGT. The CDR3 runs 16 residues. CDR3 in DNA: TGTGCCAGCAGTTACCGACAGGGTCTCGTCGACACTGAAGCTTTCTTT. Translating gives CASSYRQGLVDTEAFF.

The table lists this clonotype with many counts. The chain combines TRBV29-1 with TRBJ2-1; 10 positions agree with TRBD1. The CDR3 covers 14 residues. Per the germline V gene, CDR1 is SQVTM and CDR2 is ANQGSEA. The V segment lost 7 bases and the J segment 6 bases; nucleotides outside the gene matches: 9. The CDR3 coding sequence is TGCAGCGCCGCCGACAGGGGGCTTTTCAATGAGCAGTTCTTC. The encoded protein is CSAADRGLFNEQFF.

The chain couples TRBV28 to TRBJ2-3, with 7 positions matching TRBD2. V was clipped by 7 bases and J by 0 bases; unmatched bases: 10. Germline V lookup: CDR1 MDHEN, CDR2 SYDVKM. The CDR3 totals 16 residues. The chain's CDR3 is CASTHPSGVSTDTQYF. CDR3 in DNA: TGTGCCAGCACCCACCCCAGCGGGGTTAGCACAGATACGCAGTATTTT.

As concerns this clonotype: A much bigger clone sits one base away, suggesting this may be a read error. The chain carries TRBV12-3 or TRBV12-4 and TRBJ1-4; the D is unclear. This CDR3 has 14 amino acids. The CDR3: CANSLSWAGEKLFF. For the CDR3, the DNA is TGTGCCAACAGTTTAAGCTGGGCTGGGGAAAAACTGTTTTTT.

This clonotype was seen repeatedly, ten times or more. The chain combines TRBV9 with TRBJ2-1, with unresolved D. The germline V and J ends were trimmed by 0 bases and 3 bases, with 10 bases remaining between them. From germline, CDR1 is SGDLS and CDR2 YYNGEE. The CDR3 extends over 15 amino acids. CDR3 residues: CASSVVTSNYNEQFF. The CDR3 DNA follows: TGTGCCAGCAGCGTAGTAACGTCTAACTACAATGAGCAGTTCTTC.

Many counts were recorded for this clonotype. The rearrangement joins TRBV29-1 to TRBJ2-1, with 10 bases lining up with TRBD2. This CDR3 is 13 amino acids long. After removal of 5 bases from V and 9 bases from J, the junction contained 7 bases not matched to a gene. CDR1 and CDR2 (germline): SQVTM, ANQGSEA. CDR3 residues: CSVMSGRAGEQFF. The CDR3 DNA reads TGCAGCGTTATGAGCGGGAGGGCGGGTGAGCAGTTCTTC.

This clonotype was picked up many times. The rearrangement links TRBV29-1 to TRBJ1-1; no clear D. CDR1 is SQVTM and CDR2 is ANQGSEA in the germline V gene. V was trimmed by 1 base and J by 8 bases, leaving 5 bases between them. There are 10 residues in the CDR3. CDR3 DNA: TGCAGCGTTGAAGTGCCCGAAGCTTTCTTT. Amino acids: CSVEVPEAFF. Filled out from reference TRBV29-1 and TRBJ1-1, the complete variable domain reads SAVISQKPSRDICQRGTSLTIQCQVDSQVTMMFWYRQQPGQSLTLIATANQGSEATYESGFVIDKFPISRPNLTFSTLTVSNMSPEDSSIYLCSVEVPEAFFGQGTRLTVV.

This clonotype came up many times. The chain recombines TRBV18 with TRBJ1-4; the D is unclear. V was cut by 0 bases and J by 1 base, with 6 bases left in between. CDR1 and CDR2 (germline): KGHSH, LQKENI. The CDR3 runs 15 residues. Here the CDR3 reads CASSPPGGTNEKLFF. For the CDR3, the DNA is TGTGCCAGCTCACCACCGGGCGGAACTAATGAAAAACTGTTTTTT.

The table lists this clonotype with many counts. Germline is not matched at one junction end, which may reflect a read error. The V call is TRBV7-9, the J call TRBJ2-2, with 9 nucleotides matching TRBD2. Germline assignment: CDR1 SEHNR and CDR2 FQNEAQ (reference sequence). This CDR3 has 13 residues. As DNA, the CDR3 is TGCGCCAGCAGCCTAGCGGGATCCGGGGAGCTGTTTTTT. It translates to CASSLAGSGELFF.

The chain combines TRBV6-1 with TRBJ2-7; TRBD2 matches at 7 bases. The germline gives CDR1 MNHNS, CDR2 SASEGT. The trim removed 3 bases at V and 0 bases at J, leaving 8 bases unmatched. The CDR3 consists of 16 residues. CDR3 protein: CASSDLGLAVSYEQYV. CDR3 DNA sequence: TGTGCCAGCAGTGACCTGGGGCTAGCGGTCTCCTACGAGCAGTACGTC.

This clonotype was seen at least ten times. The chain couples TRBV10-3 to TRBJ2-2; TRBD1 or TRBD2 may be the D gene (6 bases each). The CDR3 runs to 18 residues. The V end lost 3 bases, the J end lost 0 bases, and 17 bases lay between the germline ends. Per germline, CDR1 ENHRY and CDR2 SYGVKD. CDR3 sequence (DNA): TGTGCCATCAGTGAATGGGGGGCTTCCCTCGCGAACACCGGGGAGCTGTTTTTT. Encoded protein: CAISEWGASLANTGELFF.

This clonotype was detected many times. This sequence joins TRBV12-3 or TRBV12-4 and TRBJ2-5, with no clear D. This CDR3 comprises 15 residues. Trimming left V 3 bases short and J 1 base short, with 12 bases between. CDR3 bases: TGTGCCAGCAGTTTTCCGGGTGGCGGCCAAGAGACCCAGTACTTC. Translation: CASSFPGGGQETQYF.

This clonotype was seen repeatedly, ten times or more. The chain is built from TRBV20-1 and TRBJ2-7; D is perhaps TRBD2 (6 bases). The germline V gene encodes CDR1 DFQATT and CDR2 SNEGSKA (reference sequence). V lost 5 bases to trimming and J lost 4 bases, with 12 bases between them. This CDR3 region has 12 residues. The DNA of the CDR3 is TGCAGTGCTGTCGGGACTTTTTACGAGCAGTACTTC. Translating it yields CSAVGTFYEQYF.